This TCR beta chain was recovered during a study of T-cell memory formation after mild COVID-19. This clonotype was found a few times. From the 5' RACE reads, TCRdb called clonotypes with MiXCR, one entry per CDR3 protein. The sample comprises about 410,000 distinct CDR3 sequences, about 22% of which are singletons, and around 14% rests with the top ten. The V gene end was trimmed by 2 bases and the J gene end by 5 bases; junction bases not matched to a gene: 8. The CDR3 sequence is 15 residues long. Sequencing was carried out using PBMCs or a T cell subset sorted from them (not recorded which). The TCR originated in an adult woman who had mild COVID-19 (a few samples of this study predate the infection). Cell type and time point are not known. This rearrangement joins TRBV12-3 or TRBV12-4 to TRBJ2-5; 7 bases map to TRBD1. The CDR3 DNA reads TGTGCCAGCAGTTTAAAGGACCAGGGGGTTGAGACCCAGTACTTC. Translation: CASSLKDQGVETQYF.